This T cell receptor beta chain was captured in a study of blood T cell repertoires in COVID-19. CDR3 length: 13 residues. Germline assignment: CDR1 SGHNT and CDR2 YYREEE (reference sequence). The junction had 4 bases not matched to a gene; V was cut back by 7 bases and J by 6 bases. Libraries were prepared by immunoSEQ multiplex PCR; TCRdb keeps only in-frame clonotypes and omits some of them. The sample carries about 100,000 clones, about 90% recorded once. The rearrangement joins TRBV5-4 to TRBJ2-1; TRBD1 aligns across 10 bases. Input material: peripheral blood. The origin of this receptor is a human donor with active COVID-19. The donor label of this sample is uncertain. The CDR3 region is CASLRDRGNEQFF. The DNA for the CDR3 is TGTGCCAGCCTCCGGGACAGGGGCAATGAGCAGTTCTTC.